The entry below describes one T cell receptor beta chain. The antigen remains undetermined. Among the donors, all were Caucasian adults who lived in Nashville, Tennessee. Authors' analysis steps: Owing to the provision of junction-only sequences devoid of quality scores by immunoSEQ, filtering differed. Profiling relied on immunoSEQ multiplex PCR, and the TCRdb table lists in-frame clones only, not all of them. The DNA gave D and trimming, while V, J and clone size come from that table. The table has under 2.5 million clones, around 92% seen once. CDR3 size: 16 residues. With 0 bases removed from V and 5 bases from J, the gap between germline ends came to 13 bases. Germline CDR1 reads SGHTA; CDR2 reads FQGTGA. The data belong to a study of shared clonotypes between healthy human individuals. Overall study: For every donor, three CD4 naive, three CD4 memory, two CD8 naive and one CD8 memory plates were used. Study-level results: Exclusively blood specimens were collected; tissue repertoires likely differ.

Sequencing was done on a sample of naive CD4+ T cells from PBMCs. Subset indicated: CD45RA+ positively selected. The rearrangement joins TRBV7-3 to TRBJ2-2, with TRBD1 as a possible D gene (5 bases). The receptor was derived from a man aged 18 to 30 in good health. Some clones in this sample may be carry-over from other donors' samples. The CDR3 protein is CASSLTPMAGTGELFF. CDR3 nucleotide sequence: TGTGCCAGCAGCTTAACGCCGATGGCAGGGACCGGGGAGCTGTTTTTT. The complete variable domain, with remaining parts taken from reference TRBV7-3 and TRBJ2-2, reads GAGVSQTPSNKVTEKGKYVELRCDPISGHTALYWYRQSLGQGPEFLIYFQGTGAADDSGLPNDRFFAVRPEGSVSTLKIQRTERGDSAVYLCASSLTPMAGTGELFFGEGSRLTVL.